This T cell receptor beta chain was sequenced for a study of T-cell memory formation after mild COVID-19. For the study at large: Among the donors, TCR clusters were largely specific to each donor.

One entry per CDR3 protein, called by TCRdb with MiXCR from the 5' RACE reads. The sample yields 450,000 to 650,000 distinct CDR3 sequences, roughly 20% seen once. This clonotype was counted only a few times. Antigen unknown. V dropped 7 bases and J dropped 1 base, with 29 bases sitting between them. This CDR3 is built from 19 residues. CDR1 is SEHNR, CDR2 FQNEAQ, per germline (reference sequence). Study-wide results and caveats: Pre-infection memory already had some responding clones, implying cross-reactive memory joined.

The TCR comes from an adult woman who had mild COVID-19 (a few samples of this study predate the infection). Cell type and time point are not known. The chain is built from TRBV7-9 and TRBJ2-7; D assignment may be TRBD1 or TRBD2 (6 bases each). Sample: PBMCs or a T cell subset sorted from them (not recorded which). CDR3 in amino acids: CASTTRGGLLRVRSYEQYF. CDR3 DNA sequence: TGTGCCAGCACCACGCGAGGGGGGCTTTTAAGAGTGAGATCCTACGAGCAGTACTTC.